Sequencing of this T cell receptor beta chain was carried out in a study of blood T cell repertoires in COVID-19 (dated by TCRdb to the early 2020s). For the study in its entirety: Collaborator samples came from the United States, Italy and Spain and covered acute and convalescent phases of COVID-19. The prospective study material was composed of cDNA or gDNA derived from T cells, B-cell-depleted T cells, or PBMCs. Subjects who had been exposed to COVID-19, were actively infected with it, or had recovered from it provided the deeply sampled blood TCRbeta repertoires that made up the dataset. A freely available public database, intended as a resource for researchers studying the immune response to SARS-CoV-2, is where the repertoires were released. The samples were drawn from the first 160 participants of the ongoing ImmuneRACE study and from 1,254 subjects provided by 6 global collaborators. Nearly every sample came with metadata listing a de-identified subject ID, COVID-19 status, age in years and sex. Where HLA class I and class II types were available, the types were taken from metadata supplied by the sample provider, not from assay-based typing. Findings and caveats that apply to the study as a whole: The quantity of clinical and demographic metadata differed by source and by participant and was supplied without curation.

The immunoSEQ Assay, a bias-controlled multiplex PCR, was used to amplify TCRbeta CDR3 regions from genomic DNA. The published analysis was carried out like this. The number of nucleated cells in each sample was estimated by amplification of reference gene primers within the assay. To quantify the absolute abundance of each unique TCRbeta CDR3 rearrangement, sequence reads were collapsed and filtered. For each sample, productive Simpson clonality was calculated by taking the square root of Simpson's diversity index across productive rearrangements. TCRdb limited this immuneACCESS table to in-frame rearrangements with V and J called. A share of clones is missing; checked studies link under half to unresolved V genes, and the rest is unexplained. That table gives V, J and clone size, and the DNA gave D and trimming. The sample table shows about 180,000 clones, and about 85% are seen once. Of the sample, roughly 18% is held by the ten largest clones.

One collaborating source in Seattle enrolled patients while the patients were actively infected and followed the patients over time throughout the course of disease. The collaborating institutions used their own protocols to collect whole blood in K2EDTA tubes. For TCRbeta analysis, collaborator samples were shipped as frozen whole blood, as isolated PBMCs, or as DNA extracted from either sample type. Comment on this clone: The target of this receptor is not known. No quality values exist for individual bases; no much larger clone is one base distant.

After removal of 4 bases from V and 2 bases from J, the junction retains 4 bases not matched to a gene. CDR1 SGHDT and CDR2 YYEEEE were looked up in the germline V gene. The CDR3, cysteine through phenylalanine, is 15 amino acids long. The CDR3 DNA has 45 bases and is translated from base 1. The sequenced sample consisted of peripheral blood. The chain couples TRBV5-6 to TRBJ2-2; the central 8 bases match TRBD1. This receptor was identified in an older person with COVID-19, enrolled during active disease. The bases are TGTGCCAGCAGCACCGGACAGGGAAACACCGGGGAGCTGTTTTTT. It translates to CASSTGQGNTGELFF.